This T cell receptor beta chain was obtained from a study of shared clonotypes between healthy human individuals. Study-wide findings and caveats: Few donors limited the genetic and exposure-history diversity represented. Blood alone was sampled, and tissue repertoires likely differ. Sequencing depth was a factor that was expected to affect clonotype sharing among donors.

V was clipped by 0 bases and J by 2 bases; unmatched bases: 13. CDR1 is MGHRA and CDR2 is YSYEKL in the germline V gene. The CDR3 sequence is 20 residues long. This clone has just one count. The antigen is not known. Clones were sequenced by immunoSEQ multiplex PCR, and TCRdb holds only the in-frame ones, with some missing. Among over 850,000 clones listed, approximately 80% were seen once. The clonotype originates from a man between 18 and 29 years old in good health. Some clones in this sample may be carry-over from other donors' samples. Specimen: memory CD4+ T cells from PBMCs. As to subset: CD45RA-negative fraction. V and J are TRBV4-1 and TRBJ2-5; 12 bases line up with TRBD2. This CDR3 is CASSQERASGRAPRQETQYF. The CDR3 bases are TGCGCCAGCAGCCAAGAGAGGGCTAGCGGGAGGGCCCCCAGACAAGAGACCCAGTACTTC.